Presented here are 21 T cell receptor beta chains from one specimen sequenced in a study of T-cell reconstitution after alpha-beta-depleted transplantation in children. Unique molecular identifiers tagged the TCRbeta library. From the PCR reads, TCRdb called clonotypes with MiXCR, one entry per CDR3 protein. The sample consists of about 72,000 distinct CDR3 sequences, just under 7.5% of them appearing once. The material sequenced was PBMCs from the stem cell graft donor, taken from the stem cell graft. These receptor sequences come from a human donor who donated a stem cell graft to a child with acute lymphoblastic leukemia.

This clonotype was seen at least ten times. The CDR3 loop reads CASSVVDGTPSYEQYF. The CDR3 DNA reads as TGTGCCAGCAGCGTAGTGGACGGGACCCCCTCCTACGAGCAGTACTTC. The chain has TRBV7-9 and TRBJ2-7; D may match TRBD1 or TRBD2 (5 bases each). Germline V gene data show CDR1 as SEHNR and CDR2 as FQNEAQ (reference sequence). The CDR3 has 16 amino acids. V lost 5 bases and J 0 bases, leaving 17 bases between the germline ends. The variable domain in full, completed from reference TRBV7-9 and TRBJ2-7, reads DTGVSQNPRHKITKRGQNVTFRCDPISEHNRLYWYRQTLGQGPEFLTYFQNEAQLEKSRLLSDRFSAERPKGSFSTLEIQRTEQGDSAMYLCASSVVDGTPSYEQYFGPGTRLTVT.

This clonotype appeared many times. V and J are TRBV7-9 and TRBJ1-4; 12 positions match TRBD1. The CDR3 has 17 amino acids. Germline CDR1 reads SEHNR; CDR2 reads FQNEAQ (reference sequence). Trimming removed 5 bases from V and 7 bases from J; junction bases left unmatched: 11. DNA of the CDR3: TGTGCCAGCAGCGCGCCCTCCGGGACAGGGGGCGGTGAAAAACTGTTTTTT. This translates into CASSAPSGTGGGEKLFF.

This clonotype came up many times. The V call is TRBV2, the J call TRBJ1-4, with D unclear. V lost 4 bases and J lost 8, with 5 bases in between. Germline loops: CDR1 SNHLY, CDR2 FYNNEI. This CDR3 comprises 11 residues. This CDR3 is CASSVEEKLFF. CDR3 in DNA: TGTGCCAGCAGTGTAGAGGAAAAACTGTTTTTT.

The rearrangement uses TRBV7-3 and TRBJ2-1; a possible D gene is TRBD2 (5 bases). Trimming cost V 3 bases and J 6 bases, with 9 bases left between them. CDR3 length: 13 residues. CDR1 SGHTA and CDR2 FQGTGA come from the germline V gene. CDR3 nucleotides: TGTGCCAGCAGCTTCACCGCGGGCAATGAGCAGTTCTTC. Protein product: CASSFTAGNEQFF.

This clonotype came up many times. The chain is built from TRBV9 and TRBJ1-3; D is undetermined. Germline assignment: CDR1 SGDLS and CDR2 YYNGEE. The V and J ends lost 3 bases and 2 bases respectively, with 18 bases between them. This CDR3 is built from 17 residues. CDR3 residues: CASSARVPNDPGNTIYF. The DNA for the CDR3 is TGTGCCAGCAGCGCCCGGGTCCCTAACGACCCTGGAAACACCATATATTTT.

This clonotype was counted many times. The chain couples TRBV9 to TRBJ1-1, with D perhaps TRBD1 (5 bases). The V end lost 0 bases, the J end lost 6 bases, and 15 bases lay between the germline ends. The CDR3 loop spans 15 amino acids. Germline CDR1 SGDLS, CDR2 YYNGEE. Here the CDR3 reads CASSVGSGLLAEAFF. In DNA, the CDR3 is TGTGCCAGCAGCGTAGGATCGGGACTTTTAGCTGAAGCTTTCTTT.

In nucleotides, the CDR3 is TGTGCCAGCTCCCTCCGGACAGGGAACACTGAAGCTTTCTTT. This sequence encodes CASSLRTGNTEAFF. This chain links TRBV18 with TRBJ1-1; 7 bases agree with TRBD1. Germline CDR1 is KGHSH and CDR2 is LQKENI. CDR3 length: 14 amino acids. V shed 6 bases and J 1 base; nucleotides not matched to a gene: 5.

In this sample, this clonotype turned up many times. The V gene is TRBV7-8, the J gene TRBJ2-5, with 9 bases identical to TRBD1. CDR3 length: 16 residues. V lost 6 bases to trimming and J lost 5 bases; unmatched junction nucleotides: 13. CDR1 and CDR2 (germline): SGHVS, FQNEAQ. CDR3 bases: TGTGCCAGCAGGGACCCGGGACAGGGAGTTCAGGAGACCCAGTACTTC. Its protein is CASRDPGQGVQETQYF.

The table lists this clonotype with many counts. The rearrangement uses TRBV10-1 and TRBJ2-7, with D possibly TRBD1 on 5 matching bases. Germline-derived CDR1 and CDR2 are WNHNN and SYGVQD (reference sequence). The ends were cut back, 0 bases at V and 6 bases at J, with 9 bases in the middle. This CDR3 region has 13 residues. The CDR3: CASSESTVSEQYF. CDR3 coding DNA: TGCGCCAGCAGTGAGTCGACAGTCTCCGAGCAGTACTTC.

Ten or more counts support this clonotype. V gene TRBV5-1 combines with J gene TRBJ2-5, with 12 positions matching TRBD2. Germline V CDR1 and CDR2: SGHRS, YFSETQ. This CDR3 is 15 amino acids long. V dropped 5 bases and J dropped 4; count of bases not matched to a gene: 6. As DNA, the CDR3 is TGCGCCAGCAGGGGACCGGGACTAGCGGGAGAGACCCAGTACTTC. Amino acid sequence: CASRGPGLAGETQYF. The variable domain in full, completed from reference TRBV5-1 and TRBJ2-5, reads KAGVTQTPRYLIKTRGQQVTLSCSPISGHRSVSWYQQTPGQGLQFLFEYFSETQRNKGNFPGRFSGRQFSNSRSEMNVSTLELGDSALYLCASRGPGLAGETQYFGPGTRLLVL.

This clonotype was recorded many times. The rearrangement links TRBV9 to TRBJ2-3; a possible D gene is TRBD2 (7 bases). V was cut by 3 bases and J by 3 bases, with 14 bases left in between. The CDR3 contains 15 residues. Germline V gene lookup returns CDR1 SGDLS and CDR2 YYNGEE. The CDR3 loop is CASSEGGARTDTQYF. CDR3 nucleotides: TGTGCCAGCAGCGAGGGGGGGGCGAGGACAGATACGCAGTATTTT. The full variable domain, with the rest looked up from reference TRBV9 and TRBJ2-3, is DSGVTQTPKHLITATGQRVTLRCSPRSGDLSVYWYQQSLDQGLQFLIQYYNGEERAKGNILERFSAQQFPDLHSELNLSSLELGDSALYFCASSEGGARTDTQYFGPGTRLTVL.

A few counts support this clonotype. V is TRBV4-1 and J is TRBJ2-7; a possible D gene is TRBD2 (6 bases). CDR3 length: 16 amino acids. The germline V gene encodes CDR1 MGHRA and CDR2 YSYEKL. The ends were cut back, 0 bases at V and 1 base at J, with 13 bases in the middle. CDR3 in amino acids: CASSQELSGFSYEQYF. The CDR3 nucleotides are TGCGCCAGCAGCCAAGAGTTGAGCGGGTTTTCCTACGAGCAGTACTTC.

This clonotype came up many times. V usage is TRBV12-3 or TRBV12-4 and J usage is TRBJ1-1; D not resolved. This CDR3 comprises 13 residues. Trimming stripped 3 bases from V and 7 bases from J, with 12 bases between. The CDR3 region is CASSFTAVGEAFF. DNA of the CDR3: TGTGCCAGCAGTTTTACAGCCGTCGGTGAAGCTTTCTTT.

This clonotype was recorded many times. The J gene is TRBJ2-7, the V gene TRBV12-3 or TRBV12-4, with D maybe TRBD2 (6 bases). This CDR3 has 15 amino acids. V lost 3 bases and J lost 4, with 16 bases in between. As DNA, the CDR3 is TGTGCCAGCAGTTTCTCCCCTCGGAGCGGGTACGAGCAGTACTTC. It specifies CASSFSPRSGYEQYF.

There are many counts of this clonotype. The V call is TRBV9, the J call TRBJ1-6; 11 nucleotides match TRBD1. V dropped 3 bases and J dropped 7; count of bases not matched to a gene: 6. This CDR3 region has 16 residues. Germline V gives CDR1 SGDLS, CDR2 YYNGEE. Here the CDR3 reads CASSGPGQGANSPLHF. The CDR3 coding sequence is TGTGCCAGCAGCGGACCTGGACAGGGGGCAAATTCACCCCTCCACTTT.

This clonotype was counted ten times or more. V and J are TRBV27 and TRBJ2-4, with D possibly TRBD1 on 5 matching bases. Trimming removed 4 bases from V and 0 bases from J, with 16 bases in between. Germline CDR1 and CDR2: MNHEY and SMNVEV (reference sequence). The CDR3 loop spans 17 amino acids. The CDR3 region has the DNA TGTGCCAGCAGTTCGCTCCAGGGTCCTCTAGCCAAAAACATTCAGTACTTC. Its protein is CASSSLQGPLAKNIQYF.

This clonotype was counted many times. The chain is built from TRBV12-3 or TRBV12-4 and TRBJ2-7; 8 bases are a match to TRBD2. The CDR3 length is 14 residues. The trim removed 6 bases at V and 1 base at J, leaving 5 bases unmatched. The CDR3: CASRLSGVSYEQYF. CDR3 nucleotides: TGTGCCAGCAGGCTTAGCGGGGTTTCCTACGAGCAGTACTTC.

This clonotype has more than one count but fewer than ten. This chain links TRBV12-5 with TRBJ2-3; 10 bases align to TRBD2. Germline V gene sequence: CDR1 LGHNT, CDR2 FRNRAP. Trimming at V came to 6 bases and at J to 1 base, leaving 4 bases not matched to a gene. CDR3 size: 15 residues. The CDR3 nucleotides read TGTGCTAGTGGGCCCGGGACTAGCGGCACAGATACGCAGTATTTT. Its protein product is CASGPGTSGTDTQYF.

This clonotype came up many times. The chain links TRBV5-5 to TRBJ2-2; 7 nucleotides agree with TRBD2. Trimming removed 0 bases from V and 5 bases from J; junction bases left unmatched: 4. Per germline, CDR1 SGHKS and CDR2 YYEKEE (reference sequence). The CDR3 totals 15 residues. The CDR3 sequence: CASSLEGGPTGELFF. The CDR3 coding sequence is TGTGCCAGCAGCTTGGAGGGAGGGCCAACCGGGGAGCTGTTTTTT.

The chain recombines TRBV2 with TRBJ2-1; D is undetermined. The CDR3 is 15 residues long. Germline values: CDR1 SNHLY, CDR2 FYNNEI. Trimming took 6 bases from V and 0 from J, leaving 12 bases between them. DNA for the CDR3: TGTGCCAGCAGGGCAGACCAGAGCTCCTACAATGAGCAGTTCTTC. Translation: CASRADQSSYNEQFF.

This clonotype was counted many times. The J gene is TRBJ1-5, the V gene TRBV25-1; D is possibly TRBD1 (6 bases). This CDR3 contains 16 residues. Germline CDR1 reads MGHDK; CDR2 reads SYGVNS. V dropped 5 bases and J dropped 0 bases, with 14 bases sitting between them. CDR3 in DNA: TGTGCCAGCAGTCCCTCGGGGGCCCTTAGCAATCAGCCCCAGCATTTT. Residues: CASSPSGALSNQPQHF.